This TCR beta chain was identified in a study of technical replicates of blood from a few donors (dated by TCRdb to the late 2010s). Of note for this clone: Its antigen is currently not known. One base away there is no much larger clone; base qualities are not given.

Libraries were constructed by the immunoSEQ multiplex PCR assay. What TCRdb holds here is the immuneACCESS table cut down to in-frame rearrangements. Part of the clones is not present; checked against another copy, under half of the missing clones reflect an unresolved V gene, and the others are unexplained. The sample contains tens of thousands of clones, around 95% of them found a single time. Clones ranked in the top ten supply less than 0.35% of the sample. From the cysteine through the phenylalanine, the CDR3 covers 16 amino acids. Only the CDR3 DNA stays, 48 bases, in frame from base 1. The V end gives up 3 bases and the J end 5 bases, leaving 8 bases in the junction not matched to a gene. According to the germline V gene (reference sequence), CDR1 reads MNHNY and CDR2 reads SVGAGI.

The V and J genes are TRBV6-6 and TRBJ2-3, and 10 junction bases match TRBD2. The sequence was collected from a human donor in good health. The source material was T cells isolated from PBMCs. Here the CDR3 is given as CASSYLLAGVGDTQYF. The DNA reads as follows: TGTGCCAGCAGTTATCTCCTAGCGGGAGTGGGAGATACGCAGTATTTT.